Sequencing of this T cell receptor (beta chain) was carried out in a study of Ad26.COV2.S vaccination and SARS-CoV-2 variants. Overall study findings and caveats: Non-spike TCR breadth was similar in vaccine and placebo recipients. Reported findings describe substantial breadth in spike-specific CD8+ and CD4+ T cell responses following vaccination.

Sequencing was performed with immunoSEQ multiplex PCR; in TCRdb, only in-frame clones are kept and a portion is missing. Among about 320,000 clones, 90% were seen once, and the ten largest hold about 5%. This CDR3 region has 11 residues. CDR1 and CDR2 (germline): MNHEY, SVGEGT. The V end was cut by 4 bases, the J end by 14 bases, with 9 bases between. The treatment: some 19 received Ad26.COV2.S at low or high dose, single or two shots; about 5 received placebo; per-sample allocation not given. The study sampled participants on day 63 after the first vaccine or placebo injection. Ad26.COV2.S expressed prefusion-stabilized spike from the original Wuhan strain. With respect to this clone: Its antigen remains unknown.

The chain joins TRBV6-2 or TRBV6-3 to TRBJ1-6; D gene uncertain. The TCR originated in a person between 18 and 65 years old who received the Ad26.COV2.S COVID-19 vaccine or a placebo. Sequencing used peripheral blood, obtained in a trial of Ad26.COV2.S vaccine versus placebo. The CDR3 DNA reads as TGTGCCAGCAGTTCGCCCATAGCCCTCCACTTT. Translating it yields CASSSPIALHF.